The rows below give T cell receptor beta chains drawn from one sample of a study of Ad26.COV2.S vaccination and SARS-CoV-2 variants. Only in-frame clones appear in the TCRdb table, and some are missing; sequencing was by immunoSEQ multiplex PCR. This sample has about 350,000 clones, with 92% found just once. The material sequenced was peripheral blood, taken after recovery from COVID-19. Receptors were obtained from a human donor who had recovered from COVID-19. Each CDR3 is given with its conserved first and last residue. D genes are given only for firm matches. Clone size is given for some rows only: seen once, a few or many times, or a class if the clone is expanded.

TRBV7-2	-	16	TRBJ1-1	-	CASSLEVGHENTEAFF	TGTGCCAGCAGCTTAGAGGTGGGGCACGAAAACACTGAAGCTTTCTTT
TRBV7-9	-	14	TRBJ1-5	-	CASSLGGSGQPQHF	TGTGCCAGCAGCTTAGGGGGAAGCGGTCAGCCCCAGCATTTT
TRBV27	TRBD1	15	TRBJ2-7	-	CASSPGTGGSYEQYF	TGTGCCAGCAGTCCCGGGACAGGGGGGTCCTACGAGCAGTACTTC
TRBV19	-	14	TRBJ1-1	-	CASTDVGGRTEAFF	TGTGCCAGTACTGATGTGGGAGGAAGGACTGAAGCTTTCTTT
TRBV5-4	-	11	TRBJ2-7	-	CASSSSYEQYF	TGTGCCAGCAGCTCCTCTTACGAGCAGTACTTC
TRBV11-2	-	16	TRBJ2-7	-	CASSLGQPHYSYEQYF	TGTGCCAGCAGCTTAGGCCAGCCGCACTACTCCTACGAGCAGTACTTC
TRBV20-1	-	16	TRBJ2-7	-	CSASTGRRGIAGEQYF	TGCAGTGCTAGTACCGGTCGGCGGGGTATCGCCGGCGAGCAGTACTTC
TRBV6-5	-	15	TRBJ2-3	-	CASSSLDSTLDTQYF	TGTGCCAGCAGTAGCCTGGACAGCACCCTTGATACGCAGTATTTT
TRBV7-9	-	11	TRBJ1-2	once	CASSSLVGYTF	TGTGCCAGCAGCTCTCTGGTTGGCTACACCTTC
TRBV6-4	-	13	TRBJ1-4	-	CASSPGHNEKLFF	TGTGCCAGCAGTCCGGGTCATAATGAAAAACTGTTTTTT
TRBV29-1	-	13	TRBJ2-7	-	CSVRTGHGYEQYF	TGCAGCGTTCGAACAGGACATGGTTACGAGCAGTACTTC
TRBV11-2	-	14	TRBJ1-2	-	CASSLFQGLHGYTF	TGTGCCAGCAGCTTATTCCAGGGTCTTCATGGCTACACCTTC
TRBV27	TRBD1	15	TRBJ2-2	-	CASTPLRGQTGELFF	TGTGCCAGCACTCCACTCAGGGGGCAAACCGGGGAGCTGTTTTTT
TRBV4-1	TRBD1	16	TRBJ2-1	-	CASSQVGTGGKNEQFF	TGCGCCAGCAGCCAAGTAGGGACAGGGGGTAAAAATGAGCAGTTCTTC
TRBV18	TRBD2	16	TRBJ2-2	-	CASSPGTSGFTGELFF	TGTGCCAGCTCACCAGGGACTAGCGGATTCACCGGGGAGCTGTTTTTT
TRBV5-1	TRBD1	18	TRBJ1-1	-	CASSFTGGTGGQNTEAFF	TGCGCCAGCAGCTTTACGGGCGGGACAGGGGGCCAGAACACTGAAGCTTTCTTT
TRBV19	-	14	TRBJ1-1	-	CASSPRQMNTEAFF	TGTGCCAGTAGTCCTAGACAGATGAACACTGAAGCTTTCTTT
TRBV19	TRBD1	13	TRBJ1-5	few	CASSDRDNQPQHF	TGTGCCAGTTCGGACAGGGACAATCAGCCCCAGCATTTT
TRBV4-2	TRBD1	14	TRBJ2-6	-	CASSQGEFQGAMTF	TGTGCCAGCAGCCAAGGGGAGTTTCAGGGGGCGATGACTTTC
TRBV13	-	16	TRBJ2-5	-	CASSLVSGQGGETQYF	TGTGCCAGCAGCTTAGTATCCGGGCAGGGCGGAGAGACCCAGTACTTC
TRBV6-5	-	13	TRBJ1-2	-	CASSLTRTYGYTF	TGTGCCAGCAGTTTGACACGGACCTATGGCTACACCTTC
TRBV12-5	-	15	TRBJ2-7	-	CASGLEEGRTYEQYF	TGTGCTAGTGGTTTGGAAGAGGGCAGGACGTACGAGCAGTACTTC
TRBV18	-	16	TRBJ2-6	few	CASSPGSFSGANVLTF	TGTGCCAGCTCCCCCGGGTCCTTCTCTGGGGCCAACGTCCTGACTTTC
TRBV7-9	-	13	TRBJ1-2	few	CASSLTGVWGYTF	TGTGCCAGCAGCTTAACCGGGGTTTGGGGCTACACCTTC
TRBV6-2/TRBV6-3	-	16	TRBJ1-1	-	CASSYGKGQGLTEAFF	TGTGCCAGCAGTTACGGAAAGGGTCAGGGACTCACTGAAGCTTTCTTT
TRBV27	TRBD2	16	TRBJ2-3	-	CASSFLFGGTTDTQYF	TGTGCCAGCAGTTTTTTATTCGGGGGGACTACAGATACGCAGTATTTT
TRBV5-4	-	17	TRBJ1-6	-	CASSLPQSTLGNSPLHF	TGTGCCAGCAGCTTGCCACAATCAACGCTTGGGAATTCACCCCTCCACTTT
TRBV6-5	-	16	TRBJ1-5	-	CASSYSSSGQNQPQHF	TGTGCCAGCAGTTACTCGTCATCCGGACAGAATCAGCCCCAGCATTTT
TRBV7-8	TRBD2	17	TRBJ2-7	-	CASSLDGLAVDSYEQYF	TGTGCCAGCAGCTTAGACGGACTAGCGGTGGACTCCTACGAGCAGTACTTC
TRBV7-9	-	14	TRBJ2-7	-	CASSSKNRAYEQYF	TGTGCCAGCAGCTCCAAAAACAGGGCCTACGAGCAGTACTTC
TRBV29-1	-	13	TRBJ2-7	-	CSVEDVMGGEQYF	TGCAGCGTTGAAGATGTGATGGGGGGCGAGCAGTACTTC
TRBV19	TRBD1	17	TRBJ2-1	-	CASSKSPGQGSYNEQFF	TGTGCCAGTAGTAAATCCCCCGGACAGGGTTCCTACAATGAGCAGTTCTTC
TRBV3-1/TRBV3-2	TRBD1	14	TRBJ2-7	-	CASSRLQGSYEQYF	TGTGCCAGCAGCCGTCTACAGGGGTCCTACGAGCAGTACTTC
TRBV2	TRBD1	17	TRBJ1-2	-	CASSEKRGQGANYGYTF	TGTGCCAGCAGTGAAAAGCGGGGACAGGGGGCTAACTATGGCTACACCTTC
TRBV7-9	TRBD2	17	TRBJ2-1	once	CASSGKRGGGRDNEQFF	TGTGCCAGCAGCGGAAAAAGGGGGGGCGGGAGGGACAATGAGCAGTTCTTC
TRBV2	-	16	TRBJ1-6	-	CASSQGSGRGYSPLHF	TGTGCCAGCAGTCAGGGGTCGGGCAGGGGCTATTCACCCCTCCACTTT
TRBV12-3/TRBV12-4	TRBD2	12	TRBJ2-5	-	CASSSRPGGKYF	TGTGCCAGCAGTTCCCGCCCGGGGGGGAAGTACTTC
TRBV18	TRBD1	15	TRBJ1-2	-	CASSLGQGPNYGYTF	TGTGCCAGCTCACTCGGACAGGGCCCTAACTATGGCTACACCTTC
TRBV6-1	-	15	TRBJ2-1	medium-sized	CASSEGAGSYNEQFF	TGTGCCAGCAGTGAAGGGGCGGGCTCCTACAATGAGCAGTTCTTC
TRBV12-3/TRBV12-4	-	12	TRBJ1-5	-	CASRQSNQPQHF	TGTGCCAGCAGGCAGAGCAATCAGCCCCAGCATTTT
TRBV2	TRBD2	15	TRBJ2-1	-	CASSETRLAGYEQFF	TGTGCCAGCAGTGAAACTCGGCTAGCGGGCTATGAGCAGTTCTTC
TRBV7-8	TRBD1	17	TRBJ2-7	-	CASSLTGQLLRSYEQYF	TGTGCCAGCAGCTTGACGGGACAGCTCCTTCGGTCCTACGAGCAGTACTTC
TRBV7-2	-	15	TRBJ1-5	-	CASSGNGASNQPQHF	TGTGCCAGCAGCGGGAATGGGGCTAGCAATCAGCCCCAGCATTTT
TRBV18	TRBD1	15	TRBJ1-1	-	CASSPWTGADTEAFF	TGTGCCAGCTCACCGTGGACAGGGGCGGACACTGAAGCTTTCTTT